This TCR beta chain was profiled in a study of blood T cells in healthy people across ages. Overall study results and limits: Donor CMV status was unknown, possibly confounding expanded clonotype changes. No conclusive comparison of naive versus antigen-experienced cells was possible with unsorted PBMCs.

Germline CDR1 reads SGHTA; CDR2 reads FQGNSA. The CDR3 extends over 14 amino acids. V was cut by 4 bases and J by 6 bases, with 16 bases left in between. In regard to this clonotype: The antigen is unknown.

There were healthy Caucasian individuals from Russia, aged about 6 to 90, serving as donors. Then a second PCR, running roughly 6 to 12 cycles, was carried out with a sample-barcoded 5' primer and a J-beta primer mix. Every individual sample yielded 2.5 million or more paired-end reads (each containing CDR3). TCRdb re-derived calls from the 5' RACE reads in MiXCR, one entry per CDR3 protein. The sample records roughly 1.9 million distinct CDR3 sequences, roughly two fifths being singletons. This TCR came from a human donor in good health. The gene calls are TRBV7-2 and TRBJ2-7; D uncertain. The source material was blood. The CDR3 loop is CASSSVAVRSEQYF. CDR3 coding DNA: TGTGCCAGCAGCTCCGTGGCGGTGCGTAGCGAGCAGTACTTC.